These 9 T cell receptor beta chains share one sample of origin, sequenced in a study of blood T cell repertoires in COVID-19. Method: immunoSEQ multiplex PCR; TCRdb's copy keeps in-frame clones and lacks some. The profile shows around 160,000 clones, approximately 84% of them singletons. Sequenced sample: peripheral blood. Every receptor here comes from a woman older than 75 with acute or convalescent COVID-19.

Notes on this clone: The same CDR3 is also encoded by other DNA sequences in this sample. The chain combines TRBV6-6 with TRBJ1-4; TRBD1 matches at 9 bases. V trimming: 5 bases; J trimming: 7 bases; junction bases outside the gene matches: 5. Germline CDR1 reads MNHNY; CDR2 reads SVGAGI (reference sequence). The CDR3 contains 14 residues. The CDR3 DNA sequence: TGTGCCAGCAGTACCGGGACAGGGACTGAAAAACTGTTTTTT. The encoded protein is CASSTGTGTEKLFF.

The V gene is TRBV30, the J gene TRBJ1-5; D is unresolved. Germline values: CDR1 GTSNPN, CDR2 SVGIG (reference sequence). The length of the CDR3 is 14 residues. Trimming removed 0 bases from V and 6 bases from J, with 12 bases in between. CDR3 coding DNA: TGTGCCTGGAGTGTAAGCGGGGTAGGTCAGCCCCAGCATTTT. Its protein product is CAWSVSGVGQPQHF.

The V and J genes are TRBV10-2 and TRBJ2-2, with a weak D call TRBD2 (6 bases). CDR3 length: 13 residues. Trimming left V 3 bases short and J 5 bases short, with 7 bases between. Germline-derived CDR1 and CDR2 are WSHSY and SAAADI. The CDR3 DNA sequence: TGCGCCAGCAGTGACCGGGGGACCGGGGAGCTGTTTTTT. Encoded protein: CASSDRGTGELFF.

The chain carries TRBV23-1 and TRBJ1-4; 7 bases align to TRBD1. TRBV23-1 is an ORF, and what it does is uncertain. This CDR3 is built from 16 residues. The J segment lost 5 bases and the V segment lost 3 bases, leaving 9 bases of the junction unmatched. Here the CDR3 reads CASSHRDRRPNEKLFF. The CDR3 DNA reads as TGCGCCAGCAGTCACCGGGACAGAAGGCCAAATGAAAAACTGTTTTTT.

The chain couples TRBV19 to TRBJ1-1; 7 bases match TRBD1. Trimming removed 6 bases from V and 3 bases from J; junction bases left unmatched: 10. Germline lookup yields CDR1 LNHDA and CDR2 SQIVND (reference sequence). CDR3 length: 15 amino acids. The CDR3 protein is CASRRDRAADTEAFF. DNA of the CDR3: TGTGCCAGTAGGCGCGACAGGGCGGCGGACACTGAAGCTTTCTTT.

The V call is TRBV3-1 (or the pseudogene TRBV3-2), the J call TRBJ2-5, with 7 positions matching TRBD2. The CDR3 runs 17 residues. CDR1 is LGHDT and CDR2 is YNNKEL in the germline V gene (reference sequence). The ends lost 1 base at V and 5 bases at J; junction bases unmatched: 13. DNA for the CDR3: TGTGCCAGCAGCCAAGTTCCTTACTCGGGGCGGGGGGAGACCCAGTACTTC. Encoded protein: CASSQVPYSGRGETQYF.

The CDR3 loop is CASRLTGFPGELFF. CDR3 DNA sequence: TGTGCCAGCAGGTTAACAGGATTCCCCGGGGAGCTGTTTTTT. The rearrangement links TRBV6-5 to TRBJ2-2, with D tentatively TRBD1 (5 bases). The germline gives CDR1 MNHEY, CDR2 SVGAGI. The CDR3 length is 14 residues. V lost 6 bases, J lost 6 bases, and 14 bases lay in between.

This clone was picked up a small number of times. CDR3 region: CASSTGLHTDTQYF. For the CDR3, the DNA is TGTGCCAGCAGTACAGGGCTCCACACAGATACGCAGTATTTT. This chain joins TRBV7-9 and TRBJ2-3, with D maybe TRBD1 (6 bases). The CDR3 spans 14 residues. Trimming removed 6 bases at V and 2 bases at J, with 12 bases between. Germline V CDR1 and CDR2: SEHNR, FQNEAQ (reference sequence).

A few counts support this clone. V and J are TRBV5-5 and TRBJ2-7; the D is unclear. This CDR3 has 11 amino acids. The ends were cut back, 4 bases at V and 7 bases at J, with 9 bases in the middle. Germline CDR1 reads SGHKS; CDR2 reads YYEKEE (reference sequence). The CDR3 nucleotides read TGTGCCAGCAGCGAGACCAGGGAGCAGTACTTC. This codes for CASSETREQYF.